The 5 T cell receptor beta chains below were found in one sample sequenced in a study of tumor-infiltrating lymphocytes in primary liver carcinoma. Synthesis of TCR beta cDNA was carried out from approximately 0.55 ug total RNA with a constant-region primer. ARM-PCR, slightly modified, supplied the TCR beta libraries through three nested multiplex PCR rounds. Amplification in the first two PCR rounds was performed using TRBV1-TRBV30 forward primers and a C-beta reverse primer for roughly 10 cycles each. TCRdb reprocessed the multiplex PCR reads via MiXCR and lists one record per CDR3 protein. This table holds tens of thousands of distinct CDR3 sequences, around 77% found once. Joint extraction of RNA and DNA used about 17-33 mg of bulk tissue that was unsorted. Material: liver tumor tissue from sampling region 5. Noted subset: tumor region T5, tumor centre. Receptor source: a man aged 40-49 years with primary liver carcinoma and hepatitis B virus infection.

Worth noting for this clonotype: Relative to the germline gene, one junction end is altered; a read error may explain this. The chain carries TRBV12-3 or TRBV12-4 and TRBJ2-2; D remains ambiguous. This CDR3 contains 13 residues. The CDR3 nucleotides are TGTGCCGGCAGTTTGATGGAGTTAGGGGAGCTGTTTTTT. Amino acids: CAGSLMELGELFF.

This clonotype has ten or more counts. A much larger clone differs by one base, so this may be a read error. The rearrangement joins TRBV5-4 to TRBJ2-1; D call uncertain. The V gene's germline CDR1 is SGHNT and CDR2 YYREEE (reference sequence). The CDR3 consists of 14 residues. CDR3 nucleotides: TGTGCCAGCAGCTTGGTTAGCTCCCACAATGAGCAGTTCTTC. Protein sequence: CASSLVSSHNEQFF.

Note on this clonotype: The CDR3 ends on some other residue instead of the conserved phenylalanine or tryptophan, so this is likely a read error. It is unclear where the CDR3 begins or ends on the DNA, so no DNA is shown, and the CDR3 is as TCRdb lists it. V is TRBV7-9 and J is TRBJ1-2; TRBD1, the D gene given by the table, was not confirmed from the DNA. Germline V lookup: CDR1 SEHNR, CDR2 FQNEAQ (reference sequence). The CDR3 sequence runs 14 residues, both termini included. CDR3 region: CASRRDRGFHGYSI.

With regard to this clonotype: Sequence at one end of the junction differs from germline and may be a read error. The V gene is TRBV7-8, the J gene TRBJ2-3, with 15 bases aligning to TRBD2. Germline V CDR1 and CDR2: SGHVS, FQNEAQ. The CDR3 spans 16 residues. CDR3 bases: TGTGCCAGCAGCCCCCCCGGGACTAGCGGGAGGAGCACGCAATATTTT. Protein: CASSPPGTSGRSTQYF.

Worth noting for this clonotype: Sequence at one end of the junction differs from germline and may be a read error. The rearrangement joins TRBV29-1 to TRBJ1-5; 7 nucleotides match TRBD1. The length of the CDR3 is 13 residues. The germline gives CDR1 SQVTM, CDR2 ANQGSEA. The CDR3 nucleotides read TGCAGCCTTGGCGGGACAGCTAATCAGCCCCAACATTTT. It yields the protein CSLGGTANQPQHF.